The 12 T cell receptor beta chains reported below all come from one sample, sequenced in a study of cytomegalovirus exposure and HLA in healthy donors. With 60 Vbeta and 13 Jbeta primers, the PCR was carried out. Libraries were prepared by immunoSEQ multiplex PCR; TCRdb keeps only in-frame clonotypes and omits some of them. The profile shows about 130,000 clones, approximately 85% of them singletons. Sequenced sample: PBMCs. The source of these receptors is a woman in her forties or fifties in good health and CMV-seropositive.

This CDR3 reads CASSPVGAGGREQYF. CDR3 sequence (DNA): TGCGCCAGCAGCCCCGTCGGGGCGGGGGGGCGGGAGCAGTACTTC. The rearrangement joins TRBV4-1 to TRBJ2-7, with TRBD2 matching over 9 bases. The germline gives CDR1 MGHRA, CDR2 YSYEKL. V lost 4 bases, J lost 7 bases, and 11 bases stayed unmatched. The CDR3 has 15 amino acids.

This clone was observed a handful of times. This chain links TRBV6-1 with TRBJ2-5; the D gene is possibly TRBD2 (6 bases). The closer fit of TRBJ2-7 to the DNA end suggests the J call may be wrong. Germline V gene lookup returns CDR1 MNHNS and CDR2 SASEGT. The CDR3 has 17 amino acids. The CDR3 region has the DNA TGTGCCAGCAGTGTACTCCTGGGGACTTATAGCTCCTACGAGCAGTACTTC. This codes for CASSVLLGTYSSYEQYF.

The sample holds a few counts of this clone. The chain joins TRBV13 to TRBJ1-6; possibly TRBD1 for D (6 bases). Germline values: CDR1 PRHDT, CDR2 FYEKMQ (reference sequence). CDR3 length: 16 amino acids. Trimming cost V 4 bases and J 0 bases, with 10 bases left between them. The CDR3 DNA reads as TGTGCCAGCAGCTCTACAGGGAGCTCCTATAATTCACCCCTCCACTTT. Protein: CASSSTGSSYNSPLHF.

The chain recombines TRBV4-1 with TRBJ2-2; 11 nucleotides agree with TRBD2. V lost 4 bases, J lost 4 bases, and 20 bases stayed unmatched. This CDR3 has 21 amino acids. CDR1 is MGHRA and CDR2 is YSYEKL in the germline V gene. The chain's CDR3 is CASSRRGGIFSGGAGTGELFF. The CDR3 nucleotides read TGCGCCAGCAGCCGCCGGGGAGGGATCTTTAGCGGGGGGGCGGGCACCGGGGAGCTGTTTTTT.

The chain carries TRBV6-5 and TRBJ1-2, with D perhaps TRBD1 (6 bases). Germline CDR1 and CDR2: MNHEY and SVGAGI. The V and J ends lost 0 bases and 14 bases respectively, with 22 bases between them. The CDR3 runs 15 residues. CDR3 in amino acids: CASSYSLSLQGVKTF. For the CDR3, the DNA is TGTGCCAGCAGTTACTCTCTTTCTCTACAGGGAGTAAAGACCTTC.

CDR3 sequence: CASGTLAGTYNEQFF. Written as DNA, the CDR3 is TGTGCCAGCGGTACTTTAGCGGGTACCTACAATGAGCAGTTCTTC. This chain connects TRBV4-2 to TRBJ2-1; 7 bases agree with TRBD2. V gave up 8 bases and J gave up 2 bases; unmatched junction bases: 9. Germline lookup yields CDR1 LGHNA and CDR2 YNFKEQ. The CDR3 runs to 15 residues.

This rearrangement joins TRBV4-3 to TRBJ2-3; D is possibly TRBD1 (5 bases). Trimming left V 0 bases short and J 2 bases short, with 6 bases between. This CDR3 is 14 amino acids long. In germline, CDR1 is LGHNA, CDR2 YSLEER. The CDR3 here is CASSQDGATDTQYF. CDR3 sequence (DNA): TGCGCCAGCAGCCAAGATGGGGCCACAGATACGCAGTATTTT.

The genes are TRBV2 and TRBJ1-1; 8 nucleotides agree with TRBD1. The CDR3 loop spans 14 amino acids. With V trimmed by 8 bases and J by 5 bases, 10 bases remained unmatched. Germline CDR1 is SNHLY and CDR2 is FYNNEI. The CDR3 protein is CASWGRQGKTEAFF. CDR3 coding DNA: TGTGCCAGCTGGGGGAGACAGGGGAAGACTGAAGCTTTCTTT. The complete variable domain, with remaining parts taken from reference TRBV2 and TRBJ1-1, reads EPEVTQTPSHQVTQMGQEVILRCVPISNHLYFYWYRQILGQKVEFLVSFYNNEISEKSEIFDDQFSVERPDGSNFTLKIRSTKLEDSAMYFCASWGRQGKTEAFFGQGTRLTVV.

This rearrangement joins TRBV5-1 to TRBJ1-6; TRBD1 matches at 9 bases. Trimming cost V 3 bases and J 6 bases; bases outside gene matches: 7. Germline CDR1 and CDR2: SGHRS and YFSETQ. CDR3 length equals 16 residues. The CDR3 sequence is CASSSGGTGLNSPLHF. CDR3 nucleotides: TGCGCCAGCAGCTCCGGTGGGACAGGGCTTAATTCACCCCTCCACTTT.

The V call is TRBV11-2, the J call TRBJ2-5; 9 bases fit TRBD2. Germline V gives CDR1 SGHAT, CDR2 FQNNGV. This CDR3 has 15 amino acids. The V gene end was trimmed by 1 base and the J gene end by 3 bases; junction bases not matched to a gene: 3. The CDR3 spells CASSLALAGEETQYF. Here the CDR3 DNA reads TGTGCCAGCAGCTTAGCCTTAGCGGGAGAAGAGACCCAGTACTTC.

This clone occurred once. J is TRBJ2-5 and V is TRBV7-2; 10 nucleotides align to TRBD2. Germline V gives CDR1 SGHTA, CDR2 FQGNSA. The CDR3 sequence is 18 residues long. After removal of 1 base from V and 7 bases from J, the junction contained 15 bases not matched to a gene. The chain's CDR3 is CASSLDPPSGGREGTQYF. As DNA, the CDR3 is TGTGCCAGCAGCTTAGATCCCCCTAGCGGGGGCCGGGAAGGGACCCAGTACTTC.

The J gene is TRBJ1-1, the V gene TRBV6-6; D is perhaps TRBD1 (6 bases). Trimming shortened V by 6 bases and J by 6 bases, and 14 bases separated the two germline ends. Per germline, CDR1 MNHNY and CDR2 SVGAGI (reference sequence). The CDR3 sequence is 13 residues long. The CDR3 DNA reads as TGTGCCAGCAGGACAGGAGATATTTCTGAAGCTTTCTTT. This encodes CASRTGDISEAFF.